What follows describes a single T cell receptor beta chain. Trimming cost V 8 bases and J 1 base, with 17 bases left between them. The CDR3 consists of 15 residues. Germline V gene data show CDR1 as MNHNS and CDR2 as SASEGT. The PCR used 60 V beta and 13 J beta primers. The repertoire was sequenced with immunoSEQ multiplex PCR; TCRdb's copy has only in-frame clones and lacks some. Of 80,000 to 100,000 clones in the sample, 79% were seen once. The entry originates in a study of glioma-infiltrating T cells after dendritic cell vaccination. Patients had residual fresh-frozen tumor tissue and more than two years of survival data.

This material consisted of blood, taken before dendritic cell vaccination. The chain recombines TRBV6-1 with TRBJ1-1; tentative D call: TRBD1 (6 bases). The source of this sequence is a human donor with glioblastoma. The CDR3 protein is CASPGQKIRNTEAFF. The CDR3 coding sequence is TGTGCCAGCCCTGGACAGAAAATAAGGAACACTGAAGCTTTCTTT.